This T cell receptor (beta chain) stems from a study of human T cells and chemical hapten exposure. Sample time point: patch test 3, about 24 weeks after DPC sensitization. Noted treatment: therapeutic diphenylcyclopropenone sensitization with weekly scalp DPC. Blood sampling occurred before each patch-test application. Original methodology: TCRs per sample had a median of roughly 93,000 and ranged from 23,224 to 690,600. Each CDR3 protein gets one entry after TCRdb re-called the RACE reads with MiXCR. These V and J calls originate from TCRdb's pipeline instead of the authors' own analysis. The table lists 210,000 or so distinct CDR3 sequences, about 25% of them singletons. This CDR3 contains 15 residues. J lost 6 bases, V lost 4 bases, and 8 bases had no gene match. Germline V lookup: CDR1 LGHNA, CDR2 YSLEER. This clonotype occurred many times. The antigen is unknown. Study conclusions and caveats: Positive correlation was observed between PT1 expanded TCR counts and patch test score.

The clonotype originates from a woman in her 40s with alopecia areata. Some clones in this sample may be carry-over from other donors' samples. J is TRBJ1-1 and V is TRBV4-3, with TRBD1 identical over 10 bases. The starting material was whole blood, obtained in connection with sensitization to the hapten diphenylcyclopropenone (DPC). The CDR3 nucleotides are TGCGCCAGCAGCCGAAAGTTGACAGGGGGCGCTGAAGCTTTCTTT. It codes for CASSRKLTGGAEAFF.